This T cell receptor beta chain was found in a study of graft-versus-host responses after intestinal transplantation. As for the study in general: Recipients had transplants, and these were multivisceral, liver-intestinal, or isolated intestinal. Anti-thymocyte globulin induction preceded two to four years of tacrolimus and steroid maintenance in all recipients.

The assay was immunoSEQ multiplex PCR, and TCRdb's table has in-frame clones only and misses some. The table lists more than 90,000 clones, about 93% of them singletons. General study points: The study associated peak circulating GvH clone levels with early post-transplant HvG declines. Graft-versus-host to host-versus-graft clonal ratios in allografts were high in patients with graft-donor T cell macrochimerism.

A remark on this clone: Its antigen is not known.

The CDR3 consists of 15 residues. Germline assignment: CDR1 MGHDK and CDR2 SYGVNS. The gene calls are TRBV25-1 and TRBJ2-5, with 10 bases fitting TRBD1. The J call may be incorrect, as the DNA end agrees better with TRBJ2-7. This material consisted of unstimulated CD8+ T cells sorted from spleen or lymph node cells, taken before intestinal transplant. This receptor was taken from a human donor who received an intestinal transplant. The CDR3 here is CASNRRWDRGYEQYF. The CDR3, as DNA: TGTGCCAGCAACCGTCGGTGGGACAGGGGTTACGAGCAGTACTTC.